This TCR beta chain originates from a study of CD8+ T cells in alopecia areata. The CDR3 sequence is 11 residues long. Trimming removed 2 bases from V and 8 bases from J, with 10 bases in between. Looked up from germline, CDR1 is SQVTM and CDR2 is ANQGSEA. Samples from alopecia areata patients were lesional scalp punch biopsies and peripheral blood. Sorting separated CD4+ and CD8+ T cells out of PBMCs. Extracted from the samples, RNA was reverse transcribed into cDNA to serve as the sequencing template. TCRdb keeps only in-frame clones here, not all; method: immunoSEQ multiplex PCR. The top ten clones hold about 11% of a sample with 100,000 to 150,000 clones, around 48% of them seen once. The table lists this clone with a few counts. Its antigen is unidentified. Study-level points and caveats: TCRs were shared less clearly across patients than in mice, possibly for HLA-related reasons. More clonal than normal scalp was lesional scalp, particularly alopecia totalis/universalis.

The clonotype originates from a human donor with alopecia areata. The J gene is TRBJ2-7, the V gene TRBV29-1; D perhaps matches TRBD2 (5 bases). Source material: NKG2D-low CD8+ T cells sorted from blood. The CDR3 loop is CSVEWGDQQYF. For the CDR3, the DNA is TGCAGCGTTGAATGGGGAGATCAGCAGTACTTC.